Listed below are T cell receptor beta chains from one sample, sequenced in a study of blood T cell repertoires in COVID-19. The table came from immunoSEQ multiplex PCR; TCRdb's copy has only in-frame clones and leaves some out. Of under 200,000 clones in the sample, roughly 91% are singletons; the top ten hold 2% to 3%. Sequencing was carried out using peripheral blood. The receptors come from a man aged 18 to 29 with acute or convalescent COVID-19. Each CDR3 is given without its conserved first and last residue. Not all rows give a size; the values are once, few, many and, for expanded clones, a class.

CDR3 length,clone size,V gene,J gene,CDR3 protein
11,NA,TRBV27,TRBJ2-7,ASSPPSSYEQY
13,NA,TRBV29-1,TRBJ2-7,SVVGGQATDDEQY
12,NA,TRBV6-5,TRBJ1-5,ASSLTDSNQPQH
10,NA,TRBV2,TRBJ1-1,ASSEWGGEAF
14,NA,TRBV27,TRBJ1-5,ASSLSGQARNQPQH
11,NA,TRBV6-2/TRBV6-3,TRBJ1-2,ASTPRDNYGYT
12,NA,TRBV2,TRBJ2-1,ASSDSPSYNEQF
13,NA,TRBV5-1,TRBJ2-7,ASQGWGQSSYEQY
13,NA,TRBV3-1/TRBV3-2,TRBJ2-7,ASRDLAGGWYEQY
13,few,TRBV6-5,TRBJ2-7,ASSYDETGGYEQY
13,NA,TRBV19,TRBJ1-1,ASRGITGTGNEAF
16,NA,TRBV13,TRBJ2-7,ASSKTSGEGWSSYEQY
10,NA,TRBV11-2,TRBJ2-1,ASSLMFAEQF
12,few,TRBV9,TRBJ1-2,ASSVGAETYGYT
13,NA,TRBV6-4,TRBJ1-5,ASSDGTGVNQPQH
12,NA,TRBV11-2,TRBJ1-6,ASSLPGGDSPLH
15,NA,TRBV7-8,TRBJ1-1,ASSFDIAEGPNTEAF
14,NA,TRBV14,TRBJ2-5,ASSPRTGKVRETQY
12,NA,TRBV2,TRBJ1-2,ASSRGGTNYGYT
11,NA,TRBV19,TRBJ1-5,ATRSTGYQPQH
13,NA,TRBV4-2,TRBJ1-1,ASSQAGTMNTEAF
12,NA,TRBV9,TRBJ2-2,ASSATGGAGELF
14,NA,TRBV7-9,TRBJ2-1,ASSHLGEGTYNEQF